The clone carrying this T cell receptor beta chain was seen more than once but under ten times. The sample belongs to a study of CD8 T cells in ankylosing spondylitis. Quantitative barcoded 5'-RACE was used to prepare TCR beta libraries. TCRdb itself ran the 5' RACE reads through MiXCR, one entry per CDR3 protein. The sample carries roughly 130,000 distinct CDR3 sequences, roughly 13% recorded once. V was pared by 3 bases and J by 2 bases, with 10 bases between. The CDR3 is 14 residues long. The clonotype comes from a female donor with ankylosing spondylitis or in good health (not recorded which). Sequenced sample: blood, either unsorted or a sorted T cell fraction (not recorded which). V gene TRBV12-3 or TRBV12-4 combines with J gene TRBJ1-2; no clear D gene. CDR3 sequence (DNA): TGTGCCAGCAGTTTCCCTGGGGTGAACTATGGCTACACCTTC. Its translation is CASSFPGVNYGYTF.